A selection of T cell receptor beta chains follows, all from one sample in a study of T cell repertoires in cytomegalovirus infection. The antigens for these receptors are not known. One entry per CDR3 protein results from TCRdb running MiXCR on the reads. Altogether 90,000 to 130,000 distinct CDR3 sequences are present, around a tenth being singletons, with the ten largest covering around a third. Sequenced input: PBMCs, sequenced either directly or after in vitro stimulation (not recorded which). The receptors stem from a human donor in good health (CMV status not recorded). Some clones in this sample may be carry-over from other donors' samples. Both conserved end residues are part of each CDR3. The D gene is left open where the match is weak. Size is omitted from some rows. Given values are once, few, many or a class for expanded clones.

d_call: .; clone_size: many; j_call: TRBJ1-5; v_call: TRBV7-2; cdr3_aa: CASSPYGRNQPQHF; cdr3_nt: TGTGCCAGCAGCCCCTACGGGCGCAATCAGCCCCAGCATTTT
d_call: .; clone_size: .; j_call: TRBJ1-1; v_call: TRBV27; cdr3_aa: CASSFYGENTEAFF; cdr3_nt: TGTGCCAGCAGTTTTTATGGAGAGAACACTGAAGCTTTCTTT
d_call: TRBD2; clone_size: many; j_call: TRBJ2-5; v_call: TRBV7-2; cdr3_aa: CASSLRRGGETQYF; cdr3_nt: TGTGCCAGCAGCTTACGGCGGGGGGGGGAGACCCAGTACTTC
d_call: .; clone_size: many; j_call: TRBJ1-2; v_call: TRBV7-9; cdr3_aa: CASSLESNSPNYGYTF; cdr3_nt: TGTGCCAGCAGCTTAGAATCTAACAGTCCTAACTATGGCTACACCTTC
d_call: TRBD2; clone_size: many; j_call: TRBJ2-7; v_call: TRBV4-1; cdr3_aa: CASSQLLARSYEQYF; cdr3_nt: TGCGCCAGCAGCCAACTACTAGCGAGATCCTACGAGCAGTACTTC
d_call: .; clone_size: .; j_call: TRBJ1-5; v_call: TRBV7-7; cdr3_aa: CASSLRTLNSNQPQHF; cdr3_nt: TGTGCCAGCAGCTTACGGACACTCAATAGCAATCAGCCCCAGCATTTT
d_call: .; clone_size: many; j_call: TRBJ2-3; v_call: TRBV28; cdr3_aa: CASSPGLRPDTQYF; cdr3_nt: TGTGCCAGCAGTCCGGGACTCCGGCCAGATACGCAGTATTTT
d_call: .; clone_size: few; j_call: TRBJ2-5; v_call: TRBV20-1; cdr3_aa: CSASSASGFEETQYF; cdr3_nt: TGCAGTGCTAGCAGCGCCTCGGGGTTCGAAGAGACCCAGTACTTC
d_call: .; clone_size: many; j_call: TRBJ2-6; v_call: TRBV19; cdr3_aa: CASSIMSGANVLTF; cdr3_nt: TGTGCCAGTAGTATAATGTCCGGGGCCAACGTCCTGACTTTC
d_call: .; clone_size: .; j_call: TRBJ1-5; v_call: TRBV10-2; cdr3_aa: CARTPGGPEQPQHF; cdr3_nt: TGCGCCCGCACCCCCGGGGGGCCAGAACAGCCCCAGCATTTT
d_call: TRBD1; clone_size: many; j_call: TRBJ2-6; v_call: TRBV19; cdr3_aa: CASSRTGGSGANVLTF; cdr3_nt: TGTGCCAGTAGTAGGACAGGGGGCTCTGGGGCCAACGTCCTGACTTTC
d_call: TRBD2; clone_size: .; j_call: TRBJ2-2; v_call: TRBV5-1; cdr3_aa: CASSLIASGANTGELFF; cdr3_nt: TGCGCCAGCAGCTTGATCGCTAGCGGGGCGAACACCGGGGAGCTGTTTTTT
d_call: TRBD2; clone_size: once; j_call: TRBJ2-3; v_call: TRBV7-6; cdr3_aa: CASSSSGLAATDIQYF; cdr3_nt: TGTGCCAGCAGCTCCTCGGGACTAGCAGCCACAGACATTCAGTATTTT
d_call: .; clone_size: .; j_call: TRBJ2-2; v_call: TRBV7-2; cdr3_aa: CASSFRTEGAGELFF; cdr3_nt: TGTGCCAGCAGCTTCCGTACGGAAGGAGCCGGGGAGCTGTTTTTT
d_call: .; clone_size: many; j_call: TRBJ2-2; v_call: TRBV7-2; cdr3_aa: CASSLDSLSTGELFF; cdr3_nt: TGTGCCAGCAGCCTTGACTCATTAAGCACCGGGGAGCTGTTTTTT
d_call: .; clone_size: many; j_call: TRBJ2-5; v_call: TRBV7-8; cdr3_aa: CASSLAFESVTQYF; cdr3_nt: TGTGCCAGCAGCTTAGCGTTCGAGTCGGTGACCCAGTACTTC
d_call: .; clone_size: many; j_call: TRBJ1-6; v_call: TRBV7-2; cdr3_aa: CASSLDGVLSPLHF; cdr3_nt: TGTGCCAGCAGCTTAGACGGCGTACTTTCACCCCTCCACTTT
d_call: TRBD1; clone_size: .; j_call: TRBJ1-1; v_call: TRBV6-2/TRBV6-3; cdr3_aa: CASRGPGGWGTEAFF; cdr3_nt: TGTGCCAGCAGGGGACCAGGGGGCTGGGGCACTGAAGCTTTCTTT
d_call: .; clone_size: few; j_call: TRBJ2-1; v_call: TRBV4-1; cdr3_aa: CASSQEARGNEFF; cdr3_nt: TGCGCCAGCAGCCAAGAGGCTCGGGGTAATGAGTTCTTC